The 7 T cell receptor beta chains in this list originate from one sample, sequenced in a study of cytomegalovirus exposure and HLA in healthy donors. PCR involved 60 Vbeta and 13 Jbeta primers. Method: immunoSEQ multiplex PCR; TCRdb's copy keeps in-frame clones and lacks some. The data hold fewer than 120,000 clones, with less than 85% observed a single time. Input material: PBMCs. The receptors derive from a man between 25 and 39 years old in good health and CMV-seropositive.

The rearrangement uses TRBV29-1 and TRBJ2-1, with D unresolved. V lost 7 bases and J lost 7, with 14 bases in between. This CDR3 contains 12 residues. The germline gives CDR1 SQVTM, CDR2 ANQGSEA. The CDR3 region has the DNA TGCAGCGCGGCCGCGGTTAGTAATGAGCAGTTCTTC. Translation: CSAAAVSNEQFF.

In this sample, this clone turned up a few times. Here the CDR3 DNA reads TGTGCCGGAGGGGACAGTTCCGGTTCGCAGTATTTT. Its protein product is CAGGDSSGSQYF. The chain carries TRBV2 and TRBJ2-3; D is possibly TRBD1 (7 bases). CDR1 and CDR2 from the germline V gene are SNHLY and FYNNEI. Trimming stripped 11 bases from V and 10 bases from J, with 19 bases between. The CDR3 consists of 12 residues.

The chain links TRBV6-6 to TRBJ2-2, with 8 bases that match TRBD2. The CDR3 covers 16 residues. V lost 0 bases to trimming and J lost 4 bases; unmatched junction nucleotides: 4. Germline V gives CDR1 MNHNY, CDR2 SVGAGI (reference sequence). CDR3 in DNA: TGTGCCAGCAGTTACTCCGGGACTAGAGGCACCGGGGAGCTGTTTTTT. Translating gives CASSYSGTRGTGELFF.

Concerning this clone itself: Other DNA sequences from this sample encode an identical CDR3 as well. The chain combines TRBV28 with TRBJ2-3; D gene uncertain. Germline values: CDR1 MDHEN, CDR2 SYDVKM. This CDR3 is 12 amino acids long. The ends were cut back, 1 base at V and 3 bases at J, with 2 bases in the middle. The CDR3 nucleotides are TGTGCCAGCAGTTTATTAACAGATACGCAGTATTTT. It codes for CASSLLTDTQYF. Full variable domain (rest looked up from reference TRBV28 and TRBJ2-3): DVKVTQSSRYLVKRTGEKVFLECVQDMDHENMFWYRQDPGLGLRLIYFSYDVKMKEKGDIPEGYSVSREKKERFSLILESASTNQTSMYLCASSLLTDTQYFGPGTRLTVL.

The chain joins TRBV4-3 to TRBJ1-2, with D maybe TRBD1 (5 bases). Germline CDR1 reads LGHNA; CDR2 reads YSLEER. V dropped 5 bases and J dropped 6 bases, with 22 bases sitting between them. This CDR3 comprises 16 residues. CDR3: CASSTGPDESRDGYTF. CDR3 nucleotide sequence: TGCGCCAGCAGCACCGGGCCAGATGAGTCCAGGGATGGCTACACCTTC.

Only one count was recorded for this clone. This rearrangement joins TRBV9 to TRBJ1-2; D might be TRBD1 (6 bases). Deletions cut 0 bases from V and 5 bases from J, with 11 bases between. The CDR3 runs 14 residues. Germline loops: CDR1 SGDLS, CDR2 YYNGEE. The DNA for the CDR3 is TGTGCCAGCAGCGTAGTAGGGGGTTCATATGGCTACACCTTC. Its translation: CASSVVGGSYGYTF.

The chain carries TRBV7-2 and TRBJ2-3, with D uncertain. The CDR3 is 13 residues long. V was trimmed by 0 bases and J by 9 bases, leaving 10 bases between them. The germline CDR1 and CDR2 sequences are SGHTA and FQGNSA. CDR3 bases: TGTGCCAGCAGCTTAGCCCCACGAGCGACGCAGTATTTT. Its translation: CASSLAPRATQYF.